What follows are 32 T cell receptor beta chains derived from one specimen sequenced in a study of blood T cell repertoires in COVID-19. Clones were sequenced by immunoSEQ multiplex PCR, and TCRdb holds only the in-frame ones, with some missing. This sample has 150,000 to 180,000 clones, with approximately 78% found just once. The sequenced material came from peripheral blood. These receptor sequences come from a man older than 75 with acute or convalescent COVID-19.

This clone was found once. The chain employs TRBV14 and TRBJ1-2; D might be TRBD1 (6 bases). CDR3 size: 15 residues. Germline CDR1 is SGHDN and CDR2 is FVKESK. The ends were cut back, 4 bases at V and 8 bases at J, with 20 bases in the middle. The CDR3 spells CASSPRGQGGGGYTF. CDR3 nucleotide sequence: TGTGCCAGCAGCCCCAGAGGTCAGGGAGGGGGAGGCTACACCTTC. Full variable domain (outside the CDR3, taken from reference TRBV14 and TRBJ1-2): EAGVTQFPSHSVIEKGQTVTLRCDPISGHDNLYWYRRVMGKEIKFLLHFVKESKQDESGMPNNRFLAERTGGTYSTLKVQPAELEDSGVYFCASSPRGQGGGGYTFGSGTRLTVV.

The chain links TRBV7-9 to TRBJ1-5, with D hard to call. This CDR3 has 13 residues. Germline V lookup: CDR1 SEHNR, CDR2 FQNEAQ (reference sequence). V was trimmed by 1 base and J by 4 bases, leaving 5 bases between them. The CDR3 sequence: CASSLGQNQPQHF. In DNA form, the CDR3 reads TGTGCCAGCAGCTTAGGCCAGAATCAGCCCCAGCATTTT.

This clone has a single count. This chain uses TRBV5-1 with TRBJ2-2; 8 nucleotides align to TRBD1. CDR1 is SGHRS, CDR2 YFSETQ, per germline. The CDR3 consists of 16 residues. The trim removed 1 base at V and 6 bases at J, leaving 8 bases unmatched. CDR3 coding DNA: TGCGCCAGCAGCTTGATACCGGGACAGGCGGCCGGGGAGCTGTTTTTT. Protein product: CASSLIPGQAAGELFF.

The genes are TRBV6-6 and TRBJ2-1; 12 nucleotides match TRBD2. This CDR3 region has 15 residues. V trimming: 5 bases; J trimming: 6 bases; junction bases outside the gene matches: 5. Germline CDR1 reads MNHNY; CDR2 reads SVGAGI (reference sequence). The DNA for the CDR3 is TGTGCCAGCAGTACTAGCGGGGGGACGATCAATGAGCAGTTCTTC. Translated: CASSTSGGTINEQFF.

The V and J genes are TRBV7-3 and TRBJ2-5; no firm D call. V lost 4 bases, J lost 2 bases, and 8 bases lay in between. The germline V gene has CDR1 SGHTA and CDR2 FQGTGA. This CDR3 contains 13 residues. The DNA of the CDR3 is TGTGCCAGCAGCTCGACACCGCAAGAGACCCAGTACTTC. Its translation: CASSSTPQETQYF.

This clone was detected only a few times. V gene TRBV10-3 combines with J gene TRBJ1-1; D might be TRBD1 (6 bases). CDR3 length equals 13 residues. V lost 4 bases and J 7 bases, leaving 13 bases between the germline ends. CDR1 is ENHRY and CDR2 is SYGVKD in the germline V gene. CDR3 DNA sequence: TGTGCCATCAGTGTAGGGACAAGCGATGAAGCTTTCTTT. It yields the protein CAISVGTSDEAFF.

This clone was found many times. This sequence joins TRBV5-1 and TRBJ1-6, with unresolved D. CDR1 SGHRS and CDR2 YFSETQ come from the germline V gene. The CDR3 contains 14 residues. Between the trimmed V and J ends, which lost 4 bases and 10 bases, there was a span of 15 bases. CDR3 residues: CASSPRENGSPLHF. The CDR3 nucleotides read TGCGCCAGCAGCCCGCGCGAAAACGGGTCACCCCTCCACTTT. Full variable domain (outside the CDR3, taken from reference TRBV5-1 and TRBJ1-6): KAGVTQTPRYLIKTRGQQVTLSCSPISGHRSVSWYQQTPGQGLQFLFEYFSETQRNKGNFPGRFSGRQFSNSRSEMNVSTLELGDSALYLCASSPRENGSPLHFGNGTRLTVT.

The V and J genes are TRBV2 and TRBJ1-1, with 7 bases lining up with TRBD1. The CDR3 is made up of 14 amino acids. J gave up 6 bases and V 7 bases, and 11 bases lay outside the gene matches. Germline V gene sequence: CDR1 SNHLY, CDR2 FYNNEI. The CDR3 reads CASTRQGLFPEAFF. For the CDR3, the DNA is TGTGCCAGCACCCGACAGGGATTATTTCCTGAAGCTTTCTTT.

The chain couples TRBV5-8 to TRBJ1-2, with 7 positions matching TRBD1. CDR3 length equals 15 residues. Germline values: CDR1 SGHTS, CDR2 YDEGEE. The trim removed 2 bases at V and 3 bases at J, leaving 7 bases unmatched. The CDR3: CASSFQMTGHYGYTF. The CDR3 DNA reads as TGTGCCAGCAGCTTCCAAATGACAGGGCACTATGGCTACACCTTC.

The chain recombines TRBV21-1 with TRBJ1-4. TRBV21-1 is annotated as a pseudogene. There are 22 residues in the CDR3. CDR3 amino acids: CASSKVPKDGGKAETFNEKLFF. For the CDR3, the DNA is TGTGCCAGCAGCAAAGTTCCAAAAGACGGGGGTAAGGCAGAAACTTTTAATGAAAAACTGTTTTTT.

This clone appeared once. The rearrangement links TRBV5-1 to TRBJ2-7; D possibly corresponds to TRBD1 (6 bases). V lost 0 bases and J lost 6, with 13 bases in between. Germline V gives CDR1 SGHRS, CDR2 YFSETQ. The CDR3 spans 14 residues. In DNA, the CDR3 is TGCGCCAGCAGCTTGGAGGCAGGGGCAGGCGAGCAGTACTTC. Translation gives CASSLEAGAGEQYF. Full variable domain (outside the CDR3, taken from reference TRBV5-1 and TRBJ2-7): KAGVTQTPRYLIKTRGQQVTLSCSPISGHRSVSWYQQTPGQGLQFLFEYFSETQRNKGNFPGRFSGRQFSNSRSEMNVSTLELGDSALYLCASSLEAGAGEQYFGPGTRLTVT.

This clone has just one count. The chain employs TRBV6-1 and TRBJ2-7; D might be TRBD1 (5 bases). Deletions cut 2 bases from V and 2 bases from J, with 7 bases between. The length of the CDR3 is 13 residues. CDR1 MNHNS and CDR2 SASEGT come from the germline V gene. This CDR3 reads CASSELQAYEQYF. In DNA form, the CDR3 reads TGTGCCAGCAGTGAATTACAGGCCTACGAGCAGTACTTC.

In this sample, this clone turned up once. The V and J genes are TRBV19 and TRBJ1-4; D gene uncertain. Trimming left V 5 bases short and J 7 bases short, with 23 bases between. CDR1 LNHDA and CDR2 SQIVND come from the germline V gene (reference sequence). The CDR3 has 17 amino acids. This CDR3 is CASSSLGMGSAGEKLFF. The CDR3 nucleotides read TGTGCCAGTAGTTCCCTTGGAATGGGCTCCGCGGGTGAAAAACTGTTTTTT.

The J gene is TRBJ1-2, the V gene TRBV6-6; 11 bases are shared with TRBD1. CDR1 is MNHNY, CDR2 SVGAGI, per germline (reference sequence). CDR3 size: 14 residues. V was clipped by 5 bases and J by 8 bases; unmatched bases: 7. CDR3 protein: CASSLGQGARGYTF. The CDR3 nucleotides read TGTGCCAGCAGTCTAGGACAGGGGGCACGGGGCTACACCTTC.

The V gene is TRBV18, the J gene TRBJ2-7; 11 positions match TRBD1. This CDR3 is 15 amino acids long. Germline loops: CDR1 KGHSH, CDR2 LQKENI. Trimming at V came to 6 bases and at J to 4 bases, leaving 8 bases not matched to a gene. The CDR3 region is CASSQGQGAGYEQYF. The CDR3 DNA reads TGTGCCAGCTCCCAAGGACAGGGGGCAGGGTACGAGCAGTACTTC.

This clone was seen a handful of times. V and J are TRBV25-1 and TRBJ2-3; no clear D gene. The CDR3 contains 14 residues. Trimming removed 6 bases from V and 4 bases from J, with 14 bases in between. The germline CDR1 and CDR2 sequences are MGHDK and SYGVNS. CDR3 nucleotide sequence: TGTGCCAGCAGACAAAATACGCACGCAGATACGCAGTATTTT. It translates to CASRQNTHADTQYF.

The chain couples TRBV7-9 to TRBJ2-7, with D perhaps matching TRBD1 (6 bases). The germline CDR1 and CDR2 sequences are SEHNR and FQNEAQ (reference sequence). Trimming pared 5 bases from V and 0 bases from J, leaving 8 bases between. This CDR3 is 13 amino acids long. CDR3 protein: CASSNRDSYEQYF. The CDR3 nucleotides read TGTGCCAGCAGCAACAGGGACTCCTACGAGCAGTACTTC.

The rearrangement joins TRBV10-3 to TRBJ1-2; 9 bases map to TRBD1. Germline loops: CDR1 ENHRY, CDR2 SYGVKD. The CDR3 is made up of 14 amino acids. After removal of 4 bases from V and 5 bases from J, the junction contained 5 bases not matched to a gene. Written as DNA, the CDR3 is TGTGCCATCAGTGTCGACGGGACAGGGTATGGCTACACCTTC. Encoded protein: CAISVDGTGYGYTF.

CDR3 in amino acids: CSASYGLNTEAFF. As DNA, the CDR3 is TGCAGCGCCTCCTATGGTCTGAACACTGAAGCTTTCTTT. The V gene is TRBV29-1, the J gene TRBJ1-1; D is unclear. The CDR3 covers 13 residues. From germline, CDR1 is SQVTM and CDR2 ANQGSEA. Trimming took off 7 bases at V and 0 bases at J, with 12 bases between the two ends.

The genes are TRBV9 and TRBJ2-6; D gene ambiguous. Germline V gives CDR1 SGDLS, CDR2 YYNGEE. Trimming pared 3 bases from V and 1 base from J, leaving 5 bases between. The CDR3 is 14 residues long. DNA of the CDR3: TGTGCCAGCAGCGGTTATTCTGGGGCCAACGTCCTGACTTTC. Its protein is CASSGYSGANVLTF.

CDR3 in amino acids: CASSKPGETEAFF. The CDR3 DNA follows: TGTGCCAGCAGTAAACCGGGAGAAACCGAAGCTTTCTTT. The gene calls are TRBV12-3 or TRBV12-4 and TRBJ1-1; D not resolved. CDR3 length: 13 amino acids. V was clipped by 5 bases and J by 8 bases, with 15 bases between them.

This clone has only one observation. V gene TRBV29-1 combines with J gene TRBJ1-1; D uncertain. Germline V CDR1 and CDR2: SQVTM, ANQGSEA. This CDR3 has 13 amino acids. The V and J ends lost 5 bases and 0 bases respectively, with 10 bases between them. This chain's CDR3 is CSVLGWMNTEAFF. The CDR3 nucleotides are TGCAGCGTTCTAGGATGGATGAACACTGAAGCTTTCTTT.

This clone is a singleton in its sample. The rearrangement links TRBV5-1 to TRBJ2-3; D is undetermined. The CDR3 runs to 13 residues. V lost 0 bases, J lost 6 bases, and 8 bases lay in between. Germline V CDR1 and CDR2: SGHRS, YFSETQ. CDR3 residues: CASSLDHRDTQYF. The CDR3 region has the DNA TGCGCCAGCAGCTTGGACCACCGGGATACGCAGTATTTT.

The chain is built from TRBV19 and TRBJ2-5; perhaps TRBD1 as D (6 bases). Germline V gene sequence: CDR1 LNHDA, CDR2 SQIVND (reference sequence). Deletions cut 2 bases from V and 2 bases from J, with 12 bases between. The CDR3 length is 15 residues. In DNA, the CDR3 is TGTGCCAGTAGTATACAGGGGTCAGGGCAAGAGACCCAGTACTTC. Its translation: CASSIQGSGQETQYF.

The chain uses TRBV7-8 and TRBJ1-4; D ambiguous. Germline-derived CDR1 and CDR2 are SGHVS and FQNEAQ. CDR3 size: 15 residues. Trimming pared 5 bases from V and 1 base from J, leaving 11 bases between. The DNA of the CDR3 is TGTGCCAGCAGCAGTAACGGTATAACTAATGAAAAACTGTTTTTT. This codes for CASSSNGITNEKLFF.

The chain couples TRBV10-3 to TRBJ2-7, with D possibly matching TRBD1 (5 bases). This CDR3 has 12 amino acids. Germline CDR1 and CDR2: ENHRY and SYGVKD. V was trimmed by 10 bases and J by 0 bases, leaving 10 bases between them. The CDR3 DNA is TGTGCCACCTTGGACAACTCCTACGAGCAGTACTTC. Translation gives CATLDNSYEQYF.

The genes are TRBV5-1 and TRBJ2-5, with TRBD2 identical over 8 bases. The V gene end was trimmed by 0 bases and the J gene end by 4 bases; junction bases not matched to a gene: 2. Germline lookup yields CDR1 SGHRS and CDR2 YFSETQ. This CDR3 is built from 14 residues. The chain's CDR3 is CASSLAGGRETQYF. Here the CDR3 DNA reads TGCGCCAGCAGCTTGGCGGGGGGGAGAGAGACCCAGTACTTC.

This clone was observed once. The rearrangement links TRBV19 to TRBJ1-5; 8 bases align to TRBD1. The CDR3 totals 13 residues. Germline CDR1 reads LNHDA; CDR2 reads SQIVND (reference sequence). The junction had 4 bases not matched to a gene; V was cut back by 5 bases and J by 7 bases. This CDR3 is CASSYRGEQPQHF. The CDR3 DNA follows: TGTGCCAGTAGTTACAGGGGGGAGCAGCCCCAGCATTTT.

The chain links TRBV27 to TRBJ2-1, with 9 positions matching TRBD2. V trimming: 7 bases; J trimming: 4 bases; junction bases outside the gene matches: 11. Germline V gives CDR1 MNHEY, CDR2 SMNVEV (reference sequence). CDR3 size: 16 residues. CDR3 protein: CASTPSPSGVYNEQFF. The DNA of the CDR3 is TGTGCCAGCACCCCCTCCCCTAGCGGGGTTTACAATGAGCAGTTCTTC.

CDR3 DNA: TGTGCCAGCAGCTCCGGGGTGGTTTGCGGGGGGAACCTCCAAGAGACCCAGTACTTC. Protein product: CASSSGVVCGGNLQETQYF. V usage is TRBV21-1 and J usage is TRBJ2-5; the D segment call TRBD2 is taken from the table without a DNA check. TRBV21-1 is recorded as a pseudogene. The CDR3 has 19 amino acids.

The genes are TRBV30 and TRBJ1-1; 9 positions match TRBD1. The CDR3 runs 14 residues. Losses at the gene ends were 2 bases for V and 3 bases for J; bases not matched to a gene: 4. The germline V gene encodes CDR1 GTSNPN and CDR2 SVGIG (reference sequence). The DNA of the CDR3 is TGTGCCTGGAGTTTGACAGGGGGGGACACTGAAGCTTTCTTT. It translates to CAWSLTGGDTEAFF.

CDR3: CASSFSGGARGVQYF. DNA for the CDR3: TGTGCCAGCAGTTTCTCAGGCGGGGCTCGGGGGGTGCAGTATTTT. The chain carries TRBV28 and TRBJ2-3, with TRBD2 matching over 7 bases. The CDR3 sequence is 15 residues long. The germline gives CDR1 MDHEN, CDR2 SYDVKM. Trimming cost V 3 bases and J 11 bases; bases outside gene matches: 14.